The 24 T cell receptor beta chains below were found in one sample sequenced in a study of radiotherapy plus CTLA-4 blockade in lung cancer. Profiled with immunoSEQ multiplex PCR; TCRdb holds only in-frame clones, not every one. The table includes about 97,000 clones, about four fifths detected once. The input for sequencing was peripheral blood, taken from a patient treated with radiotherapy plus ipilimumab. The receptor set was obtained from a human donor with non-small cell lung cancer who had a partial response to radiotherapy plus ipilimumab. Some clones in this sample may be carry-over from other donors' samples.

In nucleotides, the CDR3 is TGTGCCAGCAGCTTAACTAGCACCTACGAGCAGTACTTC. It translates to CASSLTSTYEQYF. This chain links TRBV7-3 with TRBJ2-7; D not certain. The CDR3 has 13 amino acids. V was clipped by 0 bases and J by 2 bases, with 5 bases between them. CDR1 is SGHTA, CDR2 FQGTGA, per germline.

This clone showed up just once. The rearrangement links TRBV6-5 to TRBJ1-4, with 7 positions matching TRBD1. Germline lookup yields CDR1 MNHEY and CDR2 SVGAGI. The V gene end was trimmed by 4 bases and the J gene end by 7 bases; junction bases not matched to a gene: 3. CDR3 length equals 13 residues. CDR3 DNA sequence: TGTGCCAGCAGTTCAACAGGGGCTGAAAAACTGTTTTTT. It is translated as CASSSTGAEKLFF.

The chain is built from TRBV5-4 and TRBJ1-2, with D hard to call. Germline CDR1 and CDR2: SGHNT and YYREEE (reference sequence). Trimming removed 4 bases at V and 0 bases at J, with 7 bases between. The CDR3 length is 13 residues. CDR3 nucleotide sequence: TGTGCCAGCAGCCGAGAAACTAACTATGGCTACACCTTC. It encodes CASSRETNYGYTF. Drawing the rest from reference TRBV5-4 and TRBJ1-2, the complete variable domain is ETGVTQSPTHLIKTRGQQVTLRCSSQSGHNTVSWYQQALGQGPQFIFQYYREEENGRGNFPPRFSGLQFPNYSSELNVNALELDDSALYLCASSRETNYGYTFGSGTRLTVV.

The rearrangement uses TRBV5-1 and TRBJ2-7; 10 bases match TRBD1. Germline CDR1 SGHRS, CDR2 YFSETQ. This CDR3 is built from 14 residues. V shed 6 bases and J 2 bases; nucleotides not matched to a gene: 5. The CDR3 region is CASMVDRGPYEQYF. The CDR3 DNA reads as TGCGCCAGCATGGTAGACAGGGGGCCCTACGAGCAGTACTTC.

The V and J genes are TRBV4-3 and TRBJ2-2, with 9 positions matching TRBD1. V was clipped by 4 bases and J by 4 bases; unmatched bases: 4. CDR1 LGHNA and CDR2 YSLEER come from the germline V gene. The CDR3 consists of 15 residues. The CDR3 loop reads CASSLQGARTGELFF. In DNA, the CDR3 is TGCGCCAGCAGCCTACAGGGGGCGCGCACCGGGGAGCTGTTTTTT.

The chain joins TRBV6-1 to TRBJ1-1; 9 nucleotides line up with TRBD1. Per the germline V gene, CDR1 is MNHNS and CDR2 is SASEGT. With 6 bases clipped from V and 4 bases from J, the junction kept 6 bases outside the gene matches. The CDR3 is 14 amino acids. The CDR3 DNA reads TGTGCCAGCAGGGACAGGGGATCGGTCACTGAAGCTTTCTTT. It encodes CASRDRGSVTEAFF.

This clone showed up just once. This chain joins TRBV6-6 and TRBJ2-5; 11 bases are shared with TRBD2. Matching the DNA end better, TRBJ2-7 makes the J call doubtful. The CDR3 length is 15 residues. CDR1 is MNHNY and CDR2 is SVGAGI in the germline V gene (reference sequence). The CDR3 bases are TGTGCCAGCAGGTTAGCGGGGGGGCTGACCTACGAGCAGTACTTC. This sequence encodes CASRLAGGLTYEQYF.

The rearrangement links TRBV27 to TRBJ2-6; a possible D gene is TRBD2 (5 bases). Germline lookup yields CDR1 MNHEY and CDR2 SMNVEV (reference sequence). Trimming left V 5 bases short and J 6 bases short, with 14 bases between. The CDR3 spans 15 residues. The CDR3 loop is CASSDGGLLANVLTF. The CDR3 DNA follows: TGTGCCAGCAGTGACGGAGGATTATTGGCCAACGTCCTGACTTTC.

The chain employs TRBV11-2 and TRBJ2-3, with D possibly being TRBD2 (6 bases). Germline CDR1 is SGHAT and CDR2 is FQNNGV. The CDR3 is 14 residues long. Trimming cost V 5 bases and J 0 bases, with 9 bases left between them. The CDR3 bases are TGTGCCAGCAGCCCGGGACTCAGCACAGATACGCAGTATTTT. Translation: CASSPGLSTDTQYF.

The CDR3 DNA reads TGTGCCAGCCTAACCAAAGGTGGGAGGACCGGGGAGCTGTTTTTT. It is translated as CASLTKGGRTGELFF. This sequence joins TRBV19 and TRBJ2-2, with a tentative D call TRBD2 (6 bases). CDR3 length: 15 amino acids. The V gene's germline CDR1 is LNHDA and CDR2 SQIVND (reference sequence). The V end lost 9 bases, the J end lost 5 bases, and 19 bases lay between the germline ends.

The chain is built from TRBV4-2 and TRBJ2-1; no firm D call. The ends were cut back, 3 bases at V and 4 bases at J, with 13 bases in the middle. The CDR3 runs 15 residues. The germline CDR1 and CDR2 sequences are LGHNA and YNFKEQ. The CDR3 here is CASSQNSALYNEQFF. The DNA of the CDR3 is TGTGCCAGCAGCCAGAATTCTGCCCTATACAATGAGCAGTTCTTC.

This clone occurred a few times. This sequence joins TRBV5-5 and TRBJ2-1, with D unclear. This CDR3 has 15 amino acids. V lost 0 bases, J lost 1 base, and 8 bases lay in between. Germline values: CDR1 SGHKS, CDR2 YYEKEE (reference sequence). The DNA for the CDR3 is TGTGCCAGCAGCTTGGCGTCCCGGTCCTACAATGAGCAGTTCTTC. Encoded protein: CASSLASRSYNEQFF.

The CDR3 coding sequence is TGTGCCAGCAGTTACTCTCCCGGGACAGGGTTCGAAGCTTTCTTT. This encodes CASSYSPGTGFEAFF. V is TRBV6-5 and J is TRBJ1-1, with TRBD1 matching 9 bases. Per the germline V gene, CDR1 is MNHEY and CDR2 is SVGAGI. The trim removed 0 bases at V and 8 bases at J, leaving 7 bases unmatched. CDR3 length equals 15 residues.

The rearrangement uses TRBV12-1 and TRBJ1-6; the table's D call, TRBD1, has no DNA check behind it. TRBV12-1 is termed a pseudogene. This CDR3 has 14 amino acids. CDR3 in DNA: TGTGCCAGCAGCAACAGGGGCCTAAATTCACCCCTCCACTTT. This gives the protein CASSNRGLNSPLHF.

For the CDR3, the DNA is TGTGCCACCAGCAGAGGTGGGGAGGGGCAGCAGAACGTCCTGACTTTC. Its protein product is CATSRGGEGQQNVLTF. The V call is TRBV15, the J call TRBJ2-6, with 7 bases matching TRBD2. Trimming removed 1 base from V and 10 bases from J; junction bases left unmatched: 10. Germline V gives CDR1 LNHNV, CDR2 YYDKDF (reference sequence). The CDR3 consists of 16 residues.

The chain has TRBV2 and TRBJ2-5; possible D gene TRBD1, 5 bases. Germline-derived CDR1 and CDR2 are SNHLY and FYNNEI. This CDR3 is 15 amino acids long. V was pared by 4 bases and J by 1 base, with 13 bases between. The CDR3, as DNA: TGTGCCAGCAGTGCCGCAGGGTCCCCCCAAGAGACCCAGTACTTC. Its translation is CASSAAGSPQETQYF.

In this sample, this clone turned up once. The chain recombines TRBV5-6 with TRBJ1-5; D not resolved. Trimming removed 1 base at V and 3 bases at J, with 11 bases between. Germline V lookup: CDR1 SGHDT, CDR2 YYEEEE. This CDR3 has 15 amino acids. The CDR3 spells CASSLRSGHNQPQHF. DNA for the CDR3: TGTGCCAGCAGCTTGCGTAGTGGTCACAATCAGCCCCAGCATTTT.

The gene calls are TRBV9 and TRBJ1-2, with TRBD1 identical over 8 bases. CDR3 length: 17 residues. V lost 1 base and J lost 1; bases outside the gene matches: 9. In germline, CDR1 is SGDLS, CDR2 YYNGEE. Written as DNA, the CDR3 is TGTGCCAGCAGCGTATCGCCTTCGGGACAGGTTAACTATGGCTACACCTTC. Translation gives CASSVSPSGQVNYGYTF.

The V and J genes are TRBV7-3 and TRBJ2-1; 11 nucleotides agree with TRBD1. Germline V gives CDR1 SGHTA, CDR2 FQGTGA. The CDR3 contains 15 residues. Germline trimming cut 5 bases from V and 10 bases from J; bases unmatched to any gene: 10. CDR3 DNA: TGTGCCAGCAGCATCGGGACAGGGGGTGCCGGGGAGCAGTTCTTC. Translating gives CASSIGTGGAGEQFF.

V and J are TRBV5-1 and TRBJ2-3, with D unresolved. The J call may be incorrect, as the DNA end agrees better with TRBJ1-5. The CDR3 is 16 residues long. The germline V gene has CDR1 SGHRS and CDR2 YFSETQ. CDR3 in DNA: TGCGCCAGCAGGGAGACTTGGGGAGGGAGCACAGATACGCAGCATTTT. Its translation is CASRETWGGSTDTQHF.

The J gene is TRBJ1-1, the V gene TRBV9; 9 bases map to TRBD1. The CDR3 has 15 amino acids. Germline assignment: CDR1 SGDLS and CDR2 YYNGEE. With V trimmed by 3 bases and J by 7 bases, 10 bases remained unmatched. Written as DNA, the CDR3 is TGTGCCAGCAGCGCCAGACGGACAGGGGTGGATGAAGCTTTCTTT. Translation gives CASSARRTGVDEAFF.

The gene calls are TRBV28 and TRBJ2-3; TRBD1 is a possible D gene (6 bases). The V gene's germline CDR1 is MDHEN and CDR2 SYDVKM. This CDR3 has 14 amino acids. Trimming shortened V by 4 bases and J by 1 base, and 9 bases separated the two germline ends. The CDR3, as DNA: TGTGCCAGCAGTTCTGCAGGGGGCACAGATACGCAGTATTTT. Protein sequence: CASSSAGGTDTQYF. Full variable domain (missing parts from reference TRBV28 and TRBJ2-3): DVKVTQSSRYLVKRTGEKVFLECVQDMDHENMFWYRQDPGLGLRLIYFSYDVKMKEKGDIPEGYSVSREKKERFSLILESASTNQTSMYLCASSSAGGTDTQYFGPGTRLTVL.

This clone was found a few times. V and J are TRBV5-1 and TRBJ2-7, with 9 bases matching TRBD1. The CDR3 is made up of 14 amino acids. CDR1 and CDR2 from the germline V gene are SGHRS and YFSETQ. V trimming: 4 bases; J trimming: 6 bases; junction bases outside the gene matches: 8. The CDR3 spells CASSLRDREGEQYF. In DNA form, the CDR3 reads TGCGCCAGCAGCCTACGGGACAGGGAGGGCGAGCAGTACTTC. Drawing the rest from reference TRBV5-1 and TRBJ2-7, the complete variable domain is KAGVTQTPRYLIKTRGQQVTLSCSPISGHRSVSWYQQTPGQGLQFLFEYFSETQRNKGNFPGRFSGRQFSNSRSEMNVSTLELGDSALYLCASSLRDREGEQYFGPGTRLTVT.

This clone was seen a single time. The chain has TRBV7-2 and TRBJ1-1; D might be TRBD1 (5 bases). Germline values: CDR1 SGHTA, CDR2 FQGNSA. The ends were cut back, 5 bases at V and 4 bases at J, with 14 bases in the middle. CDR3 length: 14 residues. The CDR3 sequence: CASSRPVGATEAFF. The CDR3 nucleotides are TGTGCCAGCAGCCGACCTGTAGGGGCCACTGAAGCTTTCTTT.